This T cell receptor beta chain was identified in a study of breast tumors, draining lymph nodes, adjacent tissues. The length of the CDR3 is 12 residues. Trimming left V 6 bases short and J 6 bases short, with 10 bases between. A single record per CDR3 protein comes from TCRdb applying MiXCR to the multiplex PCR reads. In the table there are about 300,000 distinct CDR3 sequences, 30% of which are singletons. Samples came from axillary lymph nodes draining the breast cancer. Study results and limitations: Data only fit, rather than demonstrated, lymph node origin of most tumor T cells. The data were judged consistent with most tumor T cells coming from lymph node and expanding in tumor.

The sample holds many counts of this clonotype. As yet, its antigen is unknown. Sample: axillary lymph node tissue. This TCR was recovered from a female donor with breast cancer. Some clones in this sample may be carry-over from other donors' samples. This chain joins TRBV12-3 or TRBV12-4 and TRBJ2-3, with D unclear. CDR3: CASRRLSDTQYF. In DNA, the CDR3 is TGTGCCAGCAGGCGTCTTAGCGATACGCAGTATTTT.